This T cell receptor (beta chain) was recovered during a study of blood T cell repertoires in COVID-19. About the study: Acute and convalescent COVID-19 samples came from the United States, Italy and Spain.

This CDR3 comprises 15 residues. The ends lost 5 bases at V and 2 bases at J; junction bases unmatched: 6. Per germline, CDR1 MNHEY and CDR2 SVGAGI. Clones were read by immunoSEQ multiplex PCR, and TCRdb kept only the in-frame ones, dropping some. The sample shows 200,000 to 250,000 clones, about 90% of them seen only once. The rearrangement joins TRBV6-5 to TRBJ1-5, with TRBD1 matching 7 bases. Sequencing was done on a sample of peripheral blood. This TCR derives from a woman aged 60-75 years with acute or convalescent COVID-19. DNA for the CDR3: TGTGCCAGCAGTCCGACAGGGATGGGCAATCAGCCCCAGCATTTT. Translation: CASSPTGMGNQPQHF.